This T cell receptor (beta chain) appears in the sequencing data of a study of blood T cell repertoires in COVID-19. Original processing methods: The assay estimated nucleated cells by amplifying reference gene primers. The assay was immunoSEQ multiplex PCR, and TCRdb's table has in-frame clones only and misses some. The V and J calls and clone size are taken from that table; D and trimming were inferred from the DNA. The sample consists of around 310,000 clones, around nine tenths of them appearing once. Participants were aged about 18 to 95 years, lived in about two dozen US areas, and enrolled virtually. In assigning cohorts, the study relied on participant-reported clinical history. Either two negative PCRs, clearance, or symptom resolution qualified Cohort 3 donors as recovered. Germline V CDR1 and CDR2: SQVTM, ANQGSEA. Trimming cost V 0 bases and J 6 bases, with 5 bases left between them. The CDR3 contains 11 residues.

V is TRBV29-1 and J is TRBJ1-2; D gene unclear. The TCR sequence derives from a woman in her 30s who had recovered from COVID-19. Sequencing used PBMCs or T cells enriched from blood (not recorded which). The CDR3 loop is CSVEDFNGYTF. In DNA form, the CDR3 reads TGCAGCGTTGAAGATTTTAATGGCTACACCTTC.